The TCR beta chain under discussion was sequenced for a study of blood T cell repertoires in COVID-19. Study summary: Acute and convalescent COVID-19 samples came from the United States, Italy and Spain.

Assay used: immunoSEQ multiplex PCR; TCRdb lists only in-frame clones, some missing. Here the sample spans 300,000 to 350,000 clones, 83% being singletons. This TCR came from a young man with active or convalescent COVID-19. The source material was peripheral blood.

The CDR3 bases are TGTGCCAGCAGCCACTCTGACAGGGGTGGAAATCAGCCCCAGCATTTT. Protein sequence: CASSHSDRGGNQPQHF. The J gene is TRBJ1-5, the V gene TRBV3-1 (or the pseudogene TRBV3-2); TRBD1 matches at 8 bases. This CDR3 spans 16 amino acids. In germline, CDR1 is LGHDT, CDR2 YNNKEL (reference sequence). V shed 3 bases and J 4 bases; nucleotides not matched to a gene: 8.